This record covers a single T cell receptor beta chain. Its specific antigen is unknown. Base qualities are not at hand, and no much larger clone is one base apart. Whole blood was collected in K2EDTA tubes by collaborating institutions according to the institutions' own protocols. Collaborator samples were shipped for TCRbeta analysis as frozen whole blood, isolated PBMCs, or DNA extracted from either sample type. The record originates from a study of blood T cell repertoires in COVID-19 (dated by TCRdb to about 2020). Notes on the research overall: The collaborator samples originated in the United States, Italy and Spain and spanned the acute and convalescent phases of COVID-19. The prospective study material was composed of cDNA or gDNA derived from T cells, B-cell-depleted T cells, or PBMCs. The dataset comprised deeply sampled blood TCRbeta repertoires from subjects exposed to, actively infected with, or recovered from COVID-19. A freely available public database, intended as a resource for researchers studying the immune response to SARS-CoV-2, is where the repertoires were released. Samples were obtained from the ongoing ImmuneRACE study (first 160 participants) and from over a thousand subjects provided by 6 global collaborators. Nearly every sample came with metadata listing a de-identified subject ID, COVID-19 status, age in years and sex. Where HLA class I and class II types were available, the types were taken from metadata supplied by the sample provider, not from assay-based typing.

CDR1 and CDR2, per the germline V gene (reference sequence), are MNHEY and SMNVEV. The cysteine opens and the phenylalanine closes a CDR3 of 15 amino acids. The read is trimmed to its CDR3 DNA, 45 bases read in frame from base 1. Between the V and J ends, shortened by 4 bases and 2 bases respectively, the junction contains 11 bases. Overall study results and their limits: How much clinical and demographic metadata was included differed by source and by participant, and the metadata was provided uncurated.

TCRbeta CDR3 regions were amplified from genomic DNA by means of the immunoSEQ Assay, a bias-controlled multiplex PCR. As for the authors' bioinformatics: Nucleated cell counts per sample were estimated from amplification of reference gene primers within the assay. To quantify the absolute abundance of each unique TCRbeta CDR3 rearrangement, sequence reads were collapsed and filtered. For each sample, productive Simpson clonality was calculated as the square root of Simpson's diversity index over productive rearrangements. TCRdb's version of the immuneACCESS table is confined to in-frame rearrangements and falls short of the full clone set. An unresolved V gene accounts for under half of the shortfall where checked; the remainder is of unknown origin. D and trimming come from the DNA, and the V and J calls and clone size come from that table. In all, the sample holds roughly 250,000 clones, and 81% of those were seen once. The top ten constitute 2.5% to 3% of the sample.

The chain is encoded by TRBV27 joined to TRBJ1-4; 5 matching bases give a weak D call of TRBD1. The material sequenced was peripheral blood. This receptor was obtained from an older woman with active or convalescent COVID-19. The CDR3 is CASSSSGITNEKLFF. The DNA is TGTGCCAGCAGTTCCTCAGGGATCACTAATGAAAAACTGTTTTTT. Outside the CDR3, residues come from the reference TRBV27 and TRBJ1-4 proteins, so the full variable domain is: EAQVTQNPRYLITVTGKKLTVTCSQNMNHEYMSWYRQDPGLGLRQIYYSMNVEVTDKGDVPEGYKVSRKEKRNFPLILESPSPNQTSLYFCASSSSGITNEKLFFGSGTQLSVL.